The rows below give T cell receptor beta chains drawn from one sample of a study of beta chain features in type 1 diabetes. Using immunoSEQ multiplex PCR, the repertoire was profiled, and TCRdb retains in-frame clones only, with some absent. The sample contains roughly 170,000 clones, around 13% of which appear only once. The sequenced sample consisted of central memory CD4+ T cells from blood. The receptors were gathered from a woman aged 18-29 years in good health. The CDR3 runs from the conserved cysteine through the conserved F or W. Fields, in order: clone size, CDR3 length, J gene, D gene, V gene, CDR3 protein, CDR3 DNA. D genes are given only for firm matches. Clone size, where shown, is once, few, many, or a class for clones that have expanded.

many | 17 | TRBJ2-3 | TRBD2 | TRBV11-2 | CASSQTLSGSKADTQYF | TGTGCCAGCAGCCAGACCCTGAGCGGGAGTAAGGCAGATACGCAGTATTTT
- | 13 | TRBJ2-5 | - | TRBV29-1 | CSVIIGGEKTQYF | TGCAGCGTCATTATAGGGGGGGAGAAGACCCAGTACTTC
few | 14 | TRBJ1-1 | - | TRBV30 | CAWSWKGMNTEAFF | TGTGCCTGGAGCTGGAAGGGGATGAACACTGAAGCTTTCTTT
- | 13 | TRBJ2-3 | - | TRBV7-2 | CASSLAPSDTQYF | TGTGCCAGCAGCTTAGCTCCGTCAGATACGCAGTATTTT
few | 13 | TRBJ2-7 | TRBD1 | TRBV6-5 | CASSRDRPYEQYF | TGTGCCAGCAGTCGGGACAGGCCCTACGAGCAGTACTTC
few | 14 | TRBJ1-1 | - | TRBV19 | CASSIDLPNTEAFF | TGTGCCAGTAGTATAGATCTACCGAACACTGAAGCTTTCTTT
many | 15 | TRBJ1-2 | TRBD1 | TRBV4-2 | CASSQDRQGAYGYTF | TGTGCCAGCAGCCAAGATCGGCAGGGGGCATATGGCTACACCTTC
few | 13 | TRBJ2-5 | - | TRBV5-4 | CASSFEAGETQYF | TGTGCCAGCAGCTTCGAGGCGGGGGAGACCCAGTACTTC
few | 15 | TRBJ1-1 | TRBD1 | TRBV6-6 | CASSRPGQGGTEAFF | TGTGCCAGCAGTCGCCCCGGACAGGGTGGCACTGAAGCTTTCTTT
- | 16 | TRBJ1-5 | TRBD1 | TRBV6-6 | CASSPETGIQNQPQHF | TGTGCCAGCAGCCCCGAGACAGGGATCCAGAATCAGCCCCAGCATTTT
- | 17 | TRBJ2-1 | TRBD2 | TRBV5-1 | CASSLTTSGISYNEQFF | TGCGCCAGCAGCCTGACTACTAGCGGGATATCCTACAATGAGCAGTTCTTC
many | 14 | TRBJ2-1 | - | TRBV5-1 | CASTYLKSSDEQFF | TGCGCCAGCACCTACCTAAAGTCTAGTGATGAGCAGTTCTTC
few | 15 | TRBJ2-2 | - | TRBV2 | CASNYERQNTGELFF | TGTGCCAGCAATTATGAAAGACAGAACACCGGGGAGCTGTTTTTT
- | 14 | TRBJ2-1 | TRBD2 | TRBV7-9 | CASSLGGLAGEQFF | TGTGCCAGCAGCTTAGGGGGACTAGCGGGGGAGCAGTTCTTC
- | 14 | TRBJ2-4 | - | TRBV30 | CAWSRGLAKNIQYF | TGTGCCTGGAGTCGGGGTTTAGCCAAAAACATTCAGTACTTC
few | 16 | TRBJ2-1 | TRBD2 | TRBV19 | CASSPKRDYQYNEQFF | TGTGCCAGTAGCCCTAAGAGGGACTACCAATACAATGAGCAGTTCTTC
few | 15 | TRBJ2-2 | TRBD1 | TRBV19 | CASNPGTANTGELFF | TGTGCCAGTAACCCCGGGACAGCGAACACCGGGGAGCTGTTTTTT
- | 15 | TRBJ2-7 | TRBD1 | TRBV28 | CASSSWDSYSYEQYF | TGTGCCAGCAGTTCCTGGGACAGTTACTCCTACGAGCAGTACTTC
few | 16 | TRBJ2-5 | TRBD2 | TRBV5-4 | CASSYGSGRVGETQYF | TGTGCCAGCAGCTACGGTAGCGGGAGGGTAGGAGAGACCCAGTACTTC
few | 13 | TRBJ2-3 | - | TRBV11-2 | CASRTSGTDTQYF | TGTGCCAGCAGAACCAGCGGCACAGATACGCAGTATTTT
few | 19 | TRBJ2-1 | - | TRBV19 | CASRASGFSPGITTKVQFF | TGTGCCAGTAGGGCCTCGGGGTTCTCCCCCGGAATTACTACAAAAGTGCAGTTCTTC
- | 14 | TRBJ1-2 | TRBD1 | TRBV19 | CASSRSGTGKGYTF | TGTGCCAGTAGTAGGTCCGGGACAGGGAAAGGCTACACCTTC
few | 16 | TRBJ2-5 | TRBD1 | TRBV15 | CATSRGDRAGGETQYF | TGTGCCACCAGCAGGGGGGACAGGGCAGGTGGGGAGACCCAGTACTTC
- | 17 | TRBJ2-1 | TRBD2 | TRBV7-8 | CASSRDQRETSYNEQFF | TGTGCCAGCAGCCGTGATCAGCGGGAGACGTCCTACAATGAGCAGTTCTTC
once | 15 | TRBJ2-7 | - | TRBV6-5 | CASRLTSRDLGEQYF | TGTGCCAGCAGACTCACCAGCCGGGACTTGGGGGAGCAGTACTTC
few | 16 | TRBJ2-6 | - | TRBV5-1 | CASSLVQDSGANVLTF | TGCGCCAGCAGCTTGGTACAGGATAGTGGGGCCAACGTCCTGACTTTC
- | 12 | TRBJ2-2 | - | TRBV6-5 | CASSVNTGELFF | TGTGCCAGCAGTGTAAACACCGGGGAGCTGTTTTTT
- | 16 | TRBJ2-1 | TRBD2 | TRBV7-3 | CASSRPQLAGYNEQFF | TGTGCCAGCAGCCGACCTCAACTAGCGGGCTACAATGAGCAGTTCTTC
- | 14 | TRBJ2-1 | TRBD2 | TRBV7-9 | CASRGGSTYNEQFF | TGTGCCAGCAGGGGGGGGTCCACCTACAATGAGCAGTTCTTC
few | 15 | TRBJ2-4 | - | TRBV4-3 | CASSQDDTAKNIQYF | TGCGCCAGCAGCCAAGATGACACAGCCAAAAACATTCAGTACTTC
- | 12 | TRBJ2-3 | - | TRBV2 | CASSPSTDTQYF | TGTGCCAGCAGTCCTAGCACAGATACGCAGTATTTT
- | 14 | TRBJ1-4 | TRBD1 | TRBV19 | CASNRGQGNEKLFF | TGTGCCAGCAACAGGGGGCAGGGAAATGAAAAACTGTTTTTT
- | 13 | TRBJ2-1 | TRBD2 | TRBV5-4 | CASSSGGLAEQFF | TGTGCCAGCAGCTCCGGTGGACTAGCGGAGCAGTTCTTC
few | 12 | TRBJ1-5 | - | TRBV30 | CAWSFPNQPQHF | TGTGCCTGGAGCTTCCCTAATCAGCCCCAGCATTTT
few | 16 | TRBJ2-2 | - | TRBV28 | CASRAFRRVNTGELFF | TGTGCCAGCAGGGCCTTTCGCAGGGTTAACACCGGGGAGCTGTTTTTT
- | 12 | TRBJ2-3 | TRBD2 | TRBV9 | CASSAGGDTQYF | TGTGCCAGCAGCGCGGGAGGGGATACGCAGTATTTT
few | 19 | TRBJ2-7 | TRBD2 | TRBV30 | CAWRSAGTSGRGSAYEQYF | TGTGCCTGGAGGAGCGCGGGGACTAGCGGGAGGGGAAGCGCCTACGAGCAGTACTTC
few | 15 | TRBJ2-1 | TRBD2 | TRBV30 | CAWSSVAGGYNEQFF | TGTGCCTGGAGTTCAGTAGCGGGAGGTTACAATGAGCAGTTCTTC
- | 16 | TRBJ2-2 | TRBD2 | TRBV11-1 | CASSLNSGRTSGELFF | TGTGCCAGCAGCTTAAATAGCGGGAGAACCTCCGGGGAGCTGTTTTTT
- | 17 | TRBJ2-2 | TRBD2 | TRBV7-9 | CASSSPLAGGLPGELFF | TGTGCCAGCAGCTCGCCGTTAGCGGGAGGGCTCCCCGGGGAGCTGTTTTTT
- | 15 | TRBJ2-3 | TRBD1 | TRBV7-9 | CASDGTGSNTDTQYF | TGTGCCAGCGATGGGACAGGGTCAAACACAGATACGCAGTATTTT
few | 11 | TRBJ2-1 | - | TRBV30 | CAGPGRSEQFF | TGTGCCGGCCCTGGGAGGTCCGAGCAGTTCTTC
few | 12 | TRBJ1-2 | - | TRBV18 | CASSPGLYGYTF | TGTGCCAGCTCACCAGGCCTCTATGGCTACACCTTC
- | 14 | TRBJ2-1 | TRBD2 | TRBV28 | CASHLAGGANEQFF | TGTGCCAGCCATCTAGCGGGAGGTGCCAATGAGCAGTTCTTC
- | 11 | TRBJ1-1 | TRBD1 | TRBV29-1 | CSADRGLGAFF | TGCAGCGCCGACAGGGGGCTGGGAGCTTTCTTT
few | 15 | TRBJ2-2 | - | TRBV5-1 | CASCPDSSNTGELFF | TGCGCCAGCTGCCCGGACAGCTCGAACACCGGGGAGCTGTTTTTT
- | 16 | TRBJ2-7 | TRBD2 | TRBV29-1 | CSVEFGVAGASYEQYF | TGCAGCGTTGAATTTGGGGTAGCGGGAGCATCTTACGAGCAGTACTTC
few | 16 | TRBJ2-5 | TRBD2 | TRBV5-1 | CASSLEGGRAKETQYF | TGCGCCAGCAGCTTGGAGGGCGGGAGGGCCAAAGAGACCCAGTACTTC
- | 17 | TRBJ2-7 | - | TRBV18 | CASSPPTGGKGPYEQYF | TGTGCCAGCTCACCACCGACTGGGGGGAAAGGGCCCTACGAGCAGTACTTC
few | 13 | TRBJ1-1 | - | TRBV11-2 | CASSPSLNTEAFF | TGTGCCAGCAGCCCCAGTCTGAACACTGAAGCTTTCTTT
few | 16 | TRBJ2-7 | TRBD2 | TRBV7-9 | CASSQAGTSGTYEQYF | TGTGCCAGCAGCCAGGCCGGGACTAGCGGGACCTACGAGCAGTACTTC
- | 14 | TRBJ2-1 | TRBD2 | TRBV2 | CARGGTSSYNEQFF | TGTGCCAGGGGGGGGACTAGCTCCTACAATGAGCAGTTCTTC
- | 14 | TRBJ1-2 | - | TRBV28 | CASSLIQGRGGYTF | TGTGCCAGCAGTCTTATCCAGGGGCGCGGTGGCTACACCTTC
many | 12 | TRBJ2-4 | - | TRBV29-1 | CSVEQGADIQYF | TGCAGCGTTGAGCAGGGTGCGGACATTCAGTACTTC
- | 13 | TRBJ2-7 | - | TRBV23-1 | CASSQSRSYEQYF | TGCGCCAGCAGTCAATCGCGGTCCTACGAGCAGTACTTC